This TCR beta chain was obtained from a study of OX40 agonist ivuxolimab in advanced cancers. Study conclusions and caveats: There was clonal expansion of CD4+ and CD8+ blood T cells by week 6 at 0.1 to 3.0 mg/kg. Expanded clones were, on average, more numerous among CD8+ T cells than CD4+.

Trimming cost V 2 bases and J 3 bases; bases outside gene matches: 7. The CDR3 is made up of 16 amino acids. CDR1 and CDR2 from the germline V gene are SGHNT and YYREEE (reference sequence). Patients were excluded for autoimmune disease history or systemic immunosuppression. Sampling of blood occurred at baseline, cycle 4 day 1, and cycle 7 day 1. Only in-frame clones appear in the TCRdb table, and some are missing; sequencing was by immunoSEQ multiplex PCR. The sample consists of tens of thousands of clones, over 85% of them appearing once. Points on this clone: Its antigen is undetermined.

The source is an adult with an advanced solid tumor such as melanoma, head and neck, liver or kidney cancer. V gene TRBV5-4 combines with J gene TRBJ1-4; 7 bases align to TRBD1. This material consisted of CD4+ or CD8+ T cells sorted from blood, taken in a trial of the OX40 agonist ivuxolimab. The CDR3 spells CASSLQGGPPNEKLFF. CDR3 coding DNA: TGTGCCAGCAGCTTACAAGGGGGCCCCCCTAATGAAAAACTGTTTTTT.